This TCR beta chain stems from a study of shared clonotypes between healthy human individuals. Study findings and constraints: In this cohort, only blood was sampled, and tissue repertoires likely differ.

Concerning this clone: Antigen: not known.

Loaded into unsorted PBMC replicate PCRs was approximately 300 ng DNA, 25,000 to 30,000 T cell genomes. TCRdb keeps only in-frame clones here, not all; method: immunoSEQ multiplex PCR. This sample has about 490,000 clones, with approximately 80% found just once. Between the trimmed V and J ends, which lost 0 bases and 6 bases, there was a span of 11 bases. CDR1 and CDR2 (germline): SGHRS, YFSETQ. The CDR3 runs 14 residues. Sequencing was performed on PBMCs. This clonotype was sampled from a woman aged 40 to 50 in good health. Some clones in this sample may be carry-over from other donors' samples. V is TRBV5-1 and J is TRBJ2-3; D is possibly TRBD2 (7 bases). DNA of the CDR3: TGCGCCAGCAGCTTGGGGACTAGGGGGGATACGCAGTATTTT. Translated: CASSLGTRGDTQYF. The whole variable domain, filled in from reference TRBV5-1 and TRBJ2-3, reads KAGVTQTPRYLIKTRGQQVTLSCSPISGHRSVSWYQQTPGQGLQFLFEYFSETQRNKGNFPGRFSGRQFSNSRSEMNVSTLELGDSALYLCASSLGTRGDTQYFGPGTRLTVL.